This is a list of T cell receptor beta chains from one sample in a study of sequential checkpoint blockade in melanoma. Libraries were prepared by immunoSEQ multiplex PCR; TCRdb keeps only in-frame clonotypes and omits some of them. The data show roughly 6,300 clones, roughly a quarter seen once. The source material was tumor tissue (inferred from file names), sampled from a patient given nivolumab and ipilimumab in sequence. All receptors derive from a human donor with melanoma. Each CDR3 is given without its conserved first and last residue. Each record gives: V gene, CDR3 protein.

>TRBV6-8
ASSGLTYQETQY
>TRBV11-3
ASRPRRTEYNEQF
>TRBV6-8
ASSRGPDQIYGYT
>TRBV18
ASSPFGSQETQY
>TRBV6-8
ASRGYRSYNEQF
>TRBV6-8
ASRGQARGEKLF
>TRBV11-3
ASSSTGLQETQY
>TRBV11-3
ASSLNSGRDTQY
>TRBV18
ASSLSRTGDEKLF
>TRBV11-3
ASSSSSGQRYEKLF
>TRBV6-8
ASSPTGPYEQY
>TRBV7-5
ASTLSGFKNEQY
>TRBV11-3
ASRRTGATYEQY
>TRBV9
ASSAGLAGVYEQY
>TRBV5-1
ASSLEGSAGNTIY
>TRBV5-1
ASTQNPDTGELF
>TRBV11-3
ASSLDPSPYNEQF
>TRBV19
ASSPRTIRETQY
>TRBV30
AWSGISEPQH
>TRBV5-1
ASEMTGGANTGELF
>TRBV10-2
ASSEPGCLSLKNIQY
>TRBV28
ASSLTGTGWGYGYT
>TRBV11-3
ASSLRSSSHNEQF